The following is a TCR beta chain sequence with its context. Germline V gives CDR1 SGHRS, CDR2 YFSETQ. The V gene end was trimmed by 3 bases and the J gene end by 5 bases; junction bases not matched to a gene: 5. CDR3 length: 14 amino acids. This entry is derived from a study of blood T cell repertoires in COVID-19. Assay used: immunoSEQ multiplex PCR; TCRdb lists only in-frame clones, some missing. This sample has approximately 88,000 clones, with about 83% found just once. Enrolment of Seattle patients took place during active infection, and they were followed longitudinally. Sequencing was done on a sample of peripheral blood. The J gene is TRBJ2-5, the V gene TRBV5-1; 9 nucleotides align to TRBD1. This clonotype was obtained from a man aged 70 or older with COVID-19, enrolled during active disease. The DNA of the CDR3 is TGCGCCAGCAGCTCAGGGACAGGGAGGGAGACCCAGTACTTC. Translation gives CASSSGTGRETQYF.